These 16 T cell receptor beta chains originate from one sample sequenced in a study of CD8+ T cells in alopecia areata. Treatment reported: oral pan-JAK inhibitor, 5-10 mg twice daily. RNA extraction was followed by reverse transcription into cDNA, which acted as the sequencing template. Method: immunoSEQ multiplex PCR; TCRdb's copy keeps in-frame clones and lacks some. The repertoire holds about 220,000 clones, with about 57% as singletons. Material: CD4+ T cells sorted from blood, obtained at week 4, from a patient treated with tofacitinib. These TCRs come from a human donor with alopecia areata.

This chain uses TRBV9 with TRBJ2-3; 9 positions agree with TRBD2. The CDR3 is 13 amino acids. The germline V gene encodes CDR1 SGDLS and CDR2 YYNGEE. The trim removed 4 bases at V and 6 bases at J, leaving 3 bases unmatched. CDR3 protein: CASSSRGGDTQYF. CDR3 DNA sequence: TGTGCCAGCAGCTCGCGGGGGGGCGATACGCAGTATTTT.

This clone was found a few times. CDR3 coding DNA: TGTGCCAGCAGCTGGTCAGGGGGCAATGGCTACACCTTC. Protein product: CASSWSGGNGYTF. The rearrangement uses TRBV7-9 and TRBJ1-2; TRBD1 agrees at 8 bases. CDR3 length: 13 residues. Unmatched junction bases numbered 4, after V lost 4 bases and J lost 6 bases. Per the germline V gene, CDR1 is SEHNR and CDR2 is FQNEAQ (reference sequence).

This clone was counted a few times. V gene TRBV15 combines with J gene TRBJ2-7, with D possibly being TRBD2 (6 bases). The CDR3 runs to 14 residues. Trimming pared 0 bases from V and 10 bases from J, leaving 16 bases between. Per the germline V gene, CDR1 is LNHNV and CDR2 is YYDKDF (reference sequence). CDR3 sequence reads: CATSRDASRRDQYF. DNA of the CDR3: TGTGCCACCAGCAGAGATGCCTCTAGGCGGGATCAGTACTTC. The entire variable domain, with the rest obtained from reference TRBV15 and TRBJ2-7, is as follows: DAMVIQNPRYQVTQFGKPVTLSCSQTLNHNVMYWYQQKSSQAPKLLFHYYDKDFNNEADTPDNFQSRRPNTSFCFLDIRSPGLGDTAMYLCATSRDASRRDQYFGPGTRLTVT.

V usage is TRBV11-3 and J usage is TRBJ2-1, with D tentatively TRBD1 (6 bases). The V gene's germline CDR1 is SGHNT and CDR2 YENEEA. Deletions cut 5 bases from V and 3 bases from J, with 14 bases between. The CDR3 has 15 residues. CDR3 nucleotides: TGTGCCAGCAGCCGAATGGACAGCATCTACAATGAGCAGTTCTTC. Its translation: CASSRMDSIYNEQFF.

The chain is built from TRBV29-1 and TRBJ1-2; D perhaps matches TRBD1 (5 bases). This CDR3 has 10 residues. Trimming left V 5 bases short and J 6 bases short, with 7 bases between. CDR1 SQVTM and CDR2 ANQGSEA come from the germline V gene. CDR3 in amino acids: CSVWTNGYTF. The CDR3, as DNA: TGCAGCGTTTGGACAAATGGCTACACCTTC.

The genes are TRBV7-3 and TRBJ1-1; TRBD1 agrees at 9 bases. The CDR3 is 17 residues long. Germline loops: CDR1 SGHTA, CDR2 FQGTGA. V lost 5 bases and J lost 3; bases outside the gene matches: 13. Here the CDR3 reads CASSPGTGRLADTEAFF. As DNA, the CDR3 is TGTGCCAGCAGCCCCGGGACAGGGAGGTTAGCCGACACTGAAGCTTTCTTT.

This clone was picked up one time. This chain uses TRBV5-6 with TRBJ2-5; weak D call: TRBD1 (6 bases). CDR3 length: 15 residues. Trimming stripped 4 bases from V and 5 bases from J, with 18 bases between. Germline CDR1 reads SGHDT; CDR2 reads YYEEEE. The CDR3 DNA reads as TGTGCCAGCAGCCCCAGAGGGGGAGCGTGGGAGACCCAGTACTTC. Its translation is CASSPRGGAWETQYF.

This clone was seen many times. The chain uses TRBV7-2 and TRBJ2-4, with D tentatively TRBD2 (5 bases). The CDR3 consists of 11 residues. CDR1 is SGHTA, CDR2 FQGNSA, per germline. Trimming took off 5 bases at V and 8 bases at J, with 7 bases between the two ends. CDR3 coding DNA: TGTGCCAGCAGCCCGAGGGACATTCAGTACTTC. Its translation is CASSPRDIQYF.

The V call is TRBV30, the J call TRBJ2-1; 8 bases line up with TRBD2. CDR1 and CDR2 from the germline V gene are GTSNPN and SVGIG (reference sequence). With 0 bases clipped from V and 13 bases from J, the junction kept 5 bases outside the gene matches. The CDR3 has 12 amino acids. The CDR3 here is CAWSVGRGAQFF. The CDR3 bases are TGTGCCTGGAGTGTGGGGCGGGGGGCCCAGTTCTTC.

This clone was recorded only once. The chain carries TRBV29-1 and TRBJ1-1, with a weak D call TRBD1 (5 bases). This CDR3 comprises 14 residues. V was shortened by 6 bases and J by 0 bases, with 14 bases between the two germline ends. Germline-derived CDR1 and CDR2 are SQVTM and ANQGSEA. The CDR3 nucleotides read TGCAGCGTGAACAGGAAATTTATGAACACTGAAGCTTTCTTT. This encodes CSVNRKFMNTEAFF.

CDR3 sequence: CSARTRTNYGYTF. CDR3 sequence (DNA): TGCAGCGCCCGGACAAGAACTAACTATGGCTACACCTTC. V gene TRBV29-1 combines with J gene TRBJ1-2; tentatively, D is TRBD1 (5 bases). The ends were cut back, 7 bases at V and 0 bases at J, with 12 bases in the middle. CDR3 length: 13 amino acids. Germline CDR1 and CDR2: SQVTM and ANQGSEA.

V gene TRBV23-1 combines with J gene TRBJ1-5; tentatively, D is TRBD1 (6 bases). TRBV23-1 is sorted into the ORF group, with uncertain function. This CDR3 is built from 17 residues. Trimming stripped 3 bases from V and 4 bases from J, with 19 bases between. The CDR3 coding sequence is TGCGCCAGCAGTCAGGCAGGGGCAAGACCAATTAATCAGCCCCAGCATTTT. It encodes CASSQAGARPINQPQHF.

This sequence joins TRBV30 and TRBJ1-2; D call uncertain. The CDR3 is made up of 14 amino acids. Germline V gives CDR1 GTSNPN, CDR2 SVGIG (reference sequence). With 4 bases removed from V and 2 bases from J, the gap between germline ends came to 14 bases. The CDR3 loop is CAWKPRDGNYGYTF. CDR3 DNA: TGTGCCTGGAAACCGAGAGACGGAAACTATGGCTACACCTTC.

The J gene is TRBJ2-6, the V gene TRBV2, with 7 bases aligning to TRBD1. Germline CDR1 and CDR2: SNHLY and FYNNEI. V shed 6 bases, J shed 2 bases, and the junction held 1 base outside the gene matches. This CDR3 is built from 14 residues. The chain's CDR3 is CASRQGAGANVLTF. As DNA, the CDR3 is TGTGCCAGCAGGCAGGGGGCTGGGGCCAACGTCCTGACTTTC.

The CDR3 spells CASSVGTGGLYEQYF. In nucleotides, the CDR3 is TGTGCCAGCAGCGTAGGGACAGGGGGCCTCTACGAGCAGTACTTC. This chain connects TRBV11-3 to TRBJ2-7; 12 nucleotides line up with TRBD1. This CDR3 is built from 15 residues. With 5 bases clipped from V and 3 bases from J, the junction kept 5 bases outside the gene matches. The V gene's germline CDR1 is SGHNT and CDR2 YENEEA.

This clone has more than one count but fewer than ten. This chain joins TRBV11-3 and TRBJ2-3; tentatively, D is TRBD1 or TRBD2 (6 bases each). Between the trimmed V and J ends, which lost 4 bases and 4 bases, there was a span of 12 bases. CDR1 is SGHNT and CDR2 is YENEEA in the germline V gene. This CDR3 comprises 14 residues. CDR3 sequence reads: CASSSVGGPDTQYF. Here the CDR3 DNA reads TGTGCCAGCAGCTCTGTCGGGGGCCCAGATACGCAGTATTTT. The full variable domain, rest sourced from reference TRBV11-3 and TRBJ2-3, is EAGVVQSPRYKIIEKKQPVAFWCNPISGHNTLYWYLQNLGQGPELLIRYENEEAVDDSQLPKDRFSAERLKGVDSTLKIQPAELGDSAVYLCASSSVGGPDTQYFGPGTRLTVL.